This T cell receptor (beta chain) was found in a study of T cell responses to AZD1222 COVID-19 vaccine. Study findings and constraints: Elevations in Spike-specific TCR breadth and depth followed administration of two AZD1222 doses. In all cases, repertoires were sampled only after the peak T cell response. Mostly white British, mostly female donors; authors suggested clonal diversity may be underestimated. Variant regions that are unmutated are reportedly the target of nearly half of spike-specific TCRs.

Points on this clone: Its antigen is still unknown.

The method was immunoSEQ multiplex PCR; TCRdb's version includes in-frame clones alone and lacks a portion of them. The sample has about 92,000 clones, over 75% seen once. This CDR3 contains 13 residues. CDR1 and CDR2 (germline): PRHDT, FYEKMQ (reference sequence). V lost 0 bases to trimming and J lost 4 bases, with 6 bases between them. The sample here was peripheral blood, taken on day 0 of AZD1222 vaccination. This clonotype originated in an adult in good health. This rearrangement joins TRBV13 to TRBJ1-2; D unclear. The CDR3 DNA follows: TGTGCCAGCAGCTTAGGACAAGTCTATGGCTACACCTTC. This codes for CASSLGQVYGYTF.